One sample yielded the 3 T cell receptor beta chains listed below, sequenced in a study of blood T cell repertoires in COVID-19. TCRdb's table, derived via immunoSEQ multiplex PCR, lists solely in-frame clones and lacks some. Of 100,000 to 150,000 clones listed, roughly 85% are singletons. Material: peripheral blood. The receptor set was obtained from an elderly woman with acute or convalescent COVID-19.

This clone appeared once. This sequence joins TRBV4-1 and TRBJ1-2; TRBD1 aligns across 9 bases. There are 15 residues in the CDR3. The germline V gene has CDR1 MGHRA and CDR2 YSYEKL. Trimming at V came to 3 bases and at J to 3 bases, leaving 5 bases not matched to a gene. CDR3 sequence (DNA): TGCGCCAGCAGCCAGGGGACAGGGAGTTACTATGGCTACACCTTC. This codes for CASSQGTGSYYGYTF.

CDR3 nucleotide sequence: TGTGCCAGCAGTTTTGGGGGGAACACCAACTATGGCTACACCTTC. Translating it yields CASSFGGNTNYGYTF. V and J are TRBV28 and TRBJ1-2, with D maybe TRBD1 (5 bases). V lost 3 bases to trimming and J lost 2 bases, with 13 bases between them. Germline CDR1 is MDHEN and CDR2 is SYDVKM. There are 15 residues in the CDR3.

This chain links TRBV11-2 with TRBJ1-2, with D uncertain. From germline, CDR1 is SGHAT and CDR2 FQNNGV. CDR3 size: 14 residues. Trimming removed 0 bases from V and 0 bases from J, with 5 bases in between. The CDR3 coding sequence is TGTGCCAGCAGCTTAGACGGGGCTAACTATGGCTACACCTTC. As protein: CASSLDGANYGYTF.